Shown below are 17 T cell receptor beta chains from a single sample sequenced in a study of cytotoxic CD8 clonotypes in ibrutinib-treated CLL. The assay was immunoSEQ multiplex PCR, and TCRdb's table has in-frame clones only and misses some. Here the sample spans fewer than 400,000 clones, roughly 70% being singletons. The source material was PBMCs, sampled after 36 months of ibrutinib treatment. The origin of the receptors is a human donor with chronic lymphocytic leukemia.

V usage is TRBV28 and J usage is TRBJ2-5; the D gene could be TRBD1 or TRBD2 (5 bases each). The V gene's germline CDR1 is MDHEN and CDR2 SYDVKM. Trimming took 3 bases from V and 4 from J, leaving 15 bases between them. The CDR3 extends over 15 amino acids. This CDR3 is CASSFGARVGETQYF. The CDR3 nucleotides read TGTGCCAGCAGTTTCGGGGCAAGGGTCGGAGAGACCCAGTACTTC.

V is TRBV28 and J is TRBJ1-5; D is perhaps TRBD1 (5 bases). The germline V and J ends were trimmed by 2 bases and 7 bases, with 12 bases remaining between them. The CDR3 totals 14 residues. Germline V CDR1 and CDR2: MDHEN, SYDVKM. This CDR3 reads CASSLRGFRQPQHF. The CDR3 nucleotides are TGTGCCAGCAGTTTAAGGGGATTCAGGCAGCCCCAGCATTTT.

This clone was detected only a few times. The chain recombines TRBV20-1 with TRBJ2-7, with D hard to call. Trimming left V 4 bases short and J 4 bases short, with 5 bases between. Germline CDR1 is DFQATT and CDR2 is SNEGSKA (reference sequence). CDR3 size: 10 residues. The CDR3 region has the DNA TGCAGTGCTAAAGAGTACGAGCAGTACTTC. Encoded protein: CSAKEYEQYF.

The V and J genes are TRBV2 and TRBJ2-7; no clear D gene. Germline assignment: CDR1 SNHLY and CDR2 FYNNEI. The CDR3 is 12 residues long. Between the trimmed V and J ends, which lost 6 bases and 4 bases, there was a span of 10 bases. CDR3 in amino acids: CASRGSRYEQYF. DNA of the CDR3: TGTGCCAGCAGGGGCAGTCGGTACGAGCAGTACTTC. Based on the CDR3 plus reference TRBV2 and TRBJ2-7, the full variable domain is EPEVTQTPSHQVTQMGQEVILRCVPISNHLYFYWYRQILGQKVEFLVSFYNNEISEKSEIFDDQFSVERPDGSNFTLKIRSTKLEDSAMYFCASRGSRYEQYFGPGTRLTVT.

This clone was observed a few times. V is TRBV5-1 and J is TRBJ1-1; D may be TRBD1 (6 bases). The V end was cut by 0 bases, the J end by 1 base, with 10 bases between. Per germline, CDR1 SGHRS and CDR2 YFSETQ. There are 15 residues in the CDR3. The CDR3 DNA follows: TGCGCCAGCAGCTTGGACAAGACAGGGAACACTGAAGCTTTCTTT. This codes for CASSLDKTGNTEAFF. The complete variable domain, with remaining parts taken from reference TRBV5-1 and TRBJ1-1, reads KAGVTQTPRYLIKTRGQQVTLSCSPISGHRSVSWYQQTPGQGLQFLFEYFSETQRNKGNFPGRFSGRQFSNSRSEMNVSTLELGDSALYLCASSLDKTGNTEAFFGQGTRLTVV.

The rearrangement links TRBV10-3 to TRBJ2-7; 10 nucleotides line up with TRBD1. The CDR3 loop spans 15 amino acids. Looked up from germline, CDR1 is ENHRY and CDR2 is SYGVKD. The ends lost 8 bases at V and 6 bases at J; junction bases unmatched: 13. This chain's CDR3 is CAIGGGDRGPSEQYF. As DNA, the CDR3 is TGTGCCATCGGTGGAGGGGACAGGGGACCCTCCGAGCAGTACTTC.

The rearrangement joins TRBV7-8 to TRBJ2-7; 7 positions match TRBD2. Germline V CDR1 and CDR2: SGHVS, FQNEAQ. The V and J ends lost 4 bases and 0 bases, in that order; junction bases with no gene match: 3. The CDR3 runs to 14 residues. CDR3 sequence (DNA): TGTGCCAGCAGCTACTGGACTAGCTCCTACGAGCAGTACTTC. This encodes CASSYWTSSYEQYF.

The chain carries TRBV7-8 and TRBJ2-7; D uncertain. V lost 0 bases to trimming and J lost 3 bases, with 12 bases between them. The CDR3 runs to 15 residues. Germline CDR1 reads SGHVS; CDR2 reads FQNEAQ. In DNA form, the CDR3 reads TGTGCCAGCAGCTTAGCGGACGGAACCTTCTACGAGCAGTACTTC. Protein product: CASSLADGTFYEQYF.

The rearrangement uses TRBV29-1 and TRBJ2-3; TRBD2 aligns across 8 bases. After removal of 0 bases from V and 2 bases from J, the junction contained 1 base not matched to a gene. This CDR3 spans 14 amino acids. Germline loops: CDR1 SQVTM, CDR2 ANQGSEA. The CDR3 nucleotides read TGCAGCGTTGAAGACGGGAGGGTCACAGATACGCAGTATTTT. This sequence encodes CSVEDGRVTDTQYF.

CDR3 loop: CASSHADRDVGNQPQHF. The DNA for the CDR3 is TGCGCCAGCAGCCATGCGGACAGGGACGTTGGCAATCAGCCCCAGCATTTT. The chain recombines TRBV4-1 with TRBJ1-5, with 8 bases aligning to TRBD1. CDR3 size: 17 residues. Per germline, CDR1 MGHRA and CDR2 YSYEKL. The trim removed 3 bases at V and 2 bases at J, leaving 9 bases unmatched.

The rearrangement links TRBV5-6 to TRBJ1-2; 7 bases align to TRBD1. This CDR3 contains 15 residues. CDR1 is SGHDT, CDR2 YYEEEE, per germline. Trimming at V came to 0 bases and at J to 4 bases, leaving 6 bases not matched to a gene. CDR3 nucleotides: TGTGCCAGCAGCTTGGCGGGCAGGGGGGCCTATGGCTACACCTTC. This translates into CASSLAGRGAYGYTF.

V gene TRBV27 combines with J gene TRBJ2-2; the D gene is possibly TRBD2 (6 bases). CDR3 length: 20 residues. Germline CDR1 MNHEY, CDR2 SMNVEV (reference sequence). V gave up 0 bases and J gave up 5 bases, with 25 bases separating them. Written as DNA, the CDR3 is TGTGCCAGCAGTTTATCTCTAGCGAGTCCCCCCCCGATTTGGACCGGGGAGCTGTTTTTT. It codes for CASSLSLASPPPIWTGELFF.

This rearrangement joins TRBV12-5 to TRBJ1-2; maybe TRBD1 (5 bases). The CDR3 has 13 residues. Germline CDR1 is LGHNT and CDR2 is FRNRAP. Trimming cost V 7 bases and J 4 bases, with 13 bases left between them. The CDR3 DNA reads TGTGCTAGTGTCTCAGACAGCTTCTATGGCTACACCTTC. This translates into CASVSDSFYGYTF.

CDR3 protein: CASTTSYTEAFF. The CDR3 bases are TGTGCCAGCACCACAAGTTACACTGAAGCTTTCTTT. J is TRBJ1-1 and V is TRBV2; no reliable D call. Trimming removed 7 bases from V and 3 bases from J, with 9 bases in between. The germline V gene encodes CDR1 SNHLY and CDR2 FYNNEI. CDR3 length equals 12 residues. The full variable domain, in which reference TRBV2 and TRBJ1-1 provide the parts outside the CDR3, is EPEVTQTPSHQVTQMGQEVILRCVPISNHLYFYWYRQILGQKVEFLVSFYNNEISEKSEIFDDQFSVERPDGSNFTLKIRSTKLEDSAMYFCASTTSYTEAFFGQGTRLTVV.

The CDR3 region is CASSQVKLGPAKWFF. CDR3 sequence (DNA): TGCGCCAGCAGCCAAGTGAAACTGGGACCAGCGAAGTGGTTCTTC. The genes are TRBV4-1 and TRBJ2-1; D may match TRBD1 or TRBD2 (5 bases each). Germline CDR1 and CDR2: MGHRA and YSYEKL. V was cut by 1 base and J by 15 bases, with 22 bases left in between. The CDR3 spans 15 residues.

The chain is built from TRBV4-3 and TRBJ2-3; D gene ambiguous. Germline V gene sequence: CDR1 LGHNA, CDR2 YSLEER. The CDR3 extends over 13 amino acids. The V end was cut by 3 bases, the J end by 6 bases, with 10 bases between. CDR3 nucleotide sequence: TGCGCCAGCAGCCATGCTAGTGAGGATACGCAGTATTTT. This sequence encodes CASSHASEDTQYF.

This clone was seen just once. The chain employs TRBV28 and TRBJ2-2; no clear D. The CDR3 spans 14 residues. Trimming removed 7 bases at V and 0 bases at J, with 9 bases between. Germline assignment: CDR1 MDHEN and CDR2 SYDVKM. CDR3 in DNA: TGTGCCAGCATCATTTTCACGAACACCGGGGAGCTGTTTTTT. Translation: CASIIFTNTGELFF.